The next 11 T cell receptor beta chains were all read from a single sample in a study of blood T cell repertoires in COVID-19. Clones were read by immunoSEQ multiplex PCR, and TCRdb kept only the in-frame ones, dropping some. The sample lists approximately 230,000 clones; over 75% were seen once. The sample was PBMCs or T cells enriched from blood (not recorded which). Source of these receptors: a man aged 18 to 29 who had recovered from COVID-19.

In DNA form, the CDR3 reads TGTGCCAGCAGTCGACAGGGCACTGAAGCTTTCTTT. It codes for CASSRQGTEAFF. This chain uses TRBV27 with TRBJ1-1; TRBD1 aligns across 7 bases. The CDR3 length is 12 residues. With V trimmed by 5 bases and J by 4 bases, 1 base remained unmatched. Germline V gene sequence: CDR1 MNHEY, CDR2 SMNVEV (reference sequence).

This chain links TRBV6-1 with TRBJ1-2, with 8 bases lining up with TRBD1. The J segment lost 4 bases and the V segment lost 2 bases, leaving 12 bases of the junction unmatched. This CDR3 is 17 amino acids long. Germline V gene data show CDR1 as MNHNS and CDR2 as SASEGT. The CDR3 loop is CASSELRTGRGSYGYTF. CDR3 nucleotide sequence: TGTGCCAGCAGTGAACTAAGGACAGGGAGAGGAAGCTATGGCTACACCTTC.

This rearrangement joins TRBV29-1 to TRBJ1-1; tentative D call: TRBD1 (5 bases). The CDR3 consists of 13 residues. Trimming took off 4 bases at V and 3 bases at J, with 12 bases between the two ends. Germline CDR1 is SQVTM and CDR2 is ANQGSEA. The CDR3 protein is CSVVWGGDTEAFF. The CDR3 DNA sequence: TGCAGCGTTGTATGGGGAGGGGACACTGAAGCTTTCTTT.

To note about this clone: The junction differs from germline at one of its ends, possibly a read error. The chain employs TRBV6-2 or TRBV6-3 and TRBJ1-4, with D possibly matching TRBD1 (6 bases). Germline loops: CDR1 MNHEY, CDR2 SVGEGT. This CDR3 has 13 amino acids. The CDR3 sequence is CASTYRTAMELFF. The CDR3 DNA reads TGTGCCAGCACTTACCGGACAGCCATGGAACTGTTTTTT.

The genes are TRBV5-1 and TRBJ2-7; 13 bases match TRBD2. Per the germline V gene, CDR1 is SGHRS and CDR2 is YFSETQ. V lost 4 bases and J lost 7; bases outside the gene matches: 11. This CDR3 has 16 amino acids. CDR3 sequence (DNA): TGCGCCAGCAGCAGTTGGACTAGCGGGGGCCTGGGGGAGCAGTACTTC. This codes for CASSSWTSGGLGEQYF.

The chain links TRBV7-9 to TRBJ1-5, with 8 bases aligning to TRBD1. Germline-derived CDR1 and CDR2 are SEHNR and FQNEAQ (reference sequence). The junction had 7 bases not matched to a gene; V was cut back by 4 bases and J by 5 bases. CDR3 length: 15 residues. The CDR3 sequence: CASSSTGDGDQPQHF. In nucleotides, the CDR3 is TGTGCCAGCAGCTCGACAGGGGATGGCGATCAGCCCCAGCATTTT. Combining the CDR3 with reference TRBV7-9 and TRBJ1-5 gives the whole variable domain DTGVSQNPRHKITKRGQNVTFRCDPISEHNRLYWYRQTLGQGPEFLTYFQNEAQLEKSRLLSDRFSAERPKGSFSTLEIQRTEQGDSAMYLCASSSTGDGDQPQHFGDGTRLSIL.

This sequence joins TRBV5-8 and TRBJ2-7; 9 bases agree with TRBD1. V dropped 0 bases and J dropped 6; count of bases not matched to a gene: 10. Germline assignment: CDR1 SGHTS and CDR2 YDEGEE. The length of the CDR3 is 16 residues. CDR3 nucleotide sequence: TGTGCCAGCAGCTTGGGATCTTGGGACAGGGCATCCGAGCAGTACTTC. Protein: CASSLGSWDRASEQYF.

The rearrangement uses TRBV9 and TRBJ1-4; 9 bases line up with TRBD1. The junction had 8 bases not matched to a gene; V was cut back by 3 bases and J by 8 bases. Germline V gene lookup returns CDR1 SGDLS and CDR2 YYNGEE. The CDR3 length is 15 residues. For the CDR3, the DNA is TGTGCCAGCAGCGCCACAGGGGGCGAAAACGAAAAACTGTTTTTT. As protein: CASSATGGENEKLFF.

This clone was counted a single time. The chain employs TRBV3-1 (or the pseudogene TRBV3-2) and TRBJ2-1, with 9 bases that match TRBD2. The V segment lost 0 bases and the J segment 3 bases; nucleotides outside the gene matches: 6. Per the germline V gene, CDR1 is LGHDT and CDR2 is YNNKEL (reference sequence). The CDR3 extends over 17 amino acids. The CDR3 is CASSQDPQREVYNEQFF. The DNA of the CDR3 is TGTGCCAGCAGCCAAGATCCCCAGCGGGAGGTCTACAATGAGCAGTTCTTC.

The chain employs TRBV4-1 and TRBJ2-2; D perhaps matches TRBD1 (5 bases). Looked up from germline, CDR1 is MGHRA and CDR2 is YSYEKL. Trimming pared 4 bases from V and 7 bases from J, leaving 22 bases between. There are 17 residues in the CDR3. In DNA form, the CDR3 reads TGCGCCAGCAGCCGAAGACAGCGAGACCTTCTTGGCGGGGAGCTGTTTTTT. It specifies CASSRRQRDLLGGELFF.

DNA of the CDR3: TGTGCCAGCAGTCCCGGACAGGGACCAGATACGCAGTATTTT. Translating it yields CASSPGQGPDTQYF. The chain recombines TRBV9 with TRBJ2-3, with 8 positions matching TRBD1. The germline gives CDR1 SGDLS, CDR2 YYNGEE. Trimming cost V 5 bases and J 4 bases; bases outside gene matches: 6. CDR3 length: 14 amino acids.